These 12 T cell receptor beta chains came from one sample sequenced in a study of Ad26.COV2.S vaccination and SARS-CoV-2 variants (dated by TCRdb to about 2021). The library was generated by the immunoSEQ multiplex PCR assay. TCRdb took this table from immuneACCESS and kept in-frame rearrangements with V and J called. Such tables lack part of the clones; where checked against another copy, unresolved V genes explain under half of the gap, and the rest is unexplained. Present in this sample are approximately 400,000 clones, about four fifths of which were seen just once. The ten largest make up about 7.4% of the sample. Reading the label with the study, this specimen's treatment or condition is: some 19 received Ad26.COV2.S at low or high dose, single or two shots; five or six received placebo; per-sample allocation not given. For vaccine and placebo recipients, the sequenced repertoires came from samples collected on day 63 after the first injection.

Material: peripheral blood, obtained in a trial of Ad26.COV2.S vaccine versus placebo. All receptors come from a person between 18 and 65 years old who received the Ad26.COV2.S COVID-19 vaccine or a placebo.

The V call is TRBV24-1, the J call TRBJ1-4; D not resolved. The CDR3 extends over 14 amino acids. V lost 4 bases, J lost 6 bases, and 11 bases lay in between. From germline, CDR1 is KGHDR and CDR2 SFDVKD. The CDR3 is CATSDGAKHEKLFF. The CDR3 coding sequence is TGTGCCACCAGTGACGGAGCAAAACATGAAAAACTGTTTTTT.

This clone was observed a handful of times. The CDR3 DNA sequence: TGTGCCAGCAGCTTGCTTGCTAGCGGGGGGACCGGGGAGCTGTTTTTT. Encoded protein: CASSLLASGGTGELFF. J is TRBJ2-2 and V is TRBV5-4; 11 bases are shared with TRBD2. Germline CDR1 reads SGHNT; CDR2 reads YYREEE (reference sequence). With 1 base clipped from V and 5 bases from J, the junction kept 4 bases outside the gene matches. CDR3 length equals 16 residues.

In this sample, this clone turned up a few times. DNA of the CDR3: TGTGCCAGCAGCCAAGATTTACCGAACTATGGCTACACCTTC. It is translated as CASSQDLPNYGYTF. J is TRBJ1-2 and V is TRBV4-2, with no clear D. V lost 0 bases, J lost 2 bases, and 7 bases lay in between. The CDR3 contains 14 residues. Germline V CDR1 and CDR2: LGHNA, YNFKEQ.

The rearrangement links TRBV29-1 to TRBJ1-1; D may be TRBD1 (5 bases). Germline CDR1 and CDR2: SQVTM and ANQGSEA. CDR3 length equals 13 residues. V lost 1 base and J lost 7, with 13 bases in between. CDR3 sequence reads: CSVEGQGGDEAFF. CDR3 DNA sequence: TGCAGCGTTGAAGGGCAGGGCGGAGATGAAGCTTTCTTT.

This clone occurred a few times. The J gene is TRBJ1-5, the V gene TRBV19; 7 bases map to TRBD1. V lost 4 bases to trimming and J lost 10 bases; unmatched junction nucleotides: 7. The CDR3 sequence is 13 residues long. Germline lookup yields CDR1 LNHDA and CDR2 SQIVND (reference sequence). The CDR3 loop reads CASSTSYRGPQHF. DNA of the CDR3: TGTGCCAGTAGTACTTCCTACAGGGGACCCCAGCATTTT. Based on the CDR3 plus reference TRBV19 and TRBJ1-5, the full variable domain is DGGITQSPKYLFRKEGQNVTLSCEQNLNHDAMYWYRQDPGQGLRLIYYSQIVNDFQKGDIAEGYSVSREKKESFPLTVTSAQKNPTAFYLCASSTSYRGPQHFGDGTRLSIL.

The V call is TRBV6-5, the J call TRBJ2-5; possibly TRBD1 for D (6 bases). The CDR3 consists of 15 residues. The ends were cut back, 4 bases at V and 4 bases at J, with 16 bases in the middle. Germline assignment: CDR1 MNHEY and CDR2 SVGAGI. The CDR3 DNA reads TGTGCCAGCAGTTGGGCAGGGGCTGGGGGAGAGACCCAGTACTTC. This encodes CASSWAGAGGETQYF.

V and J are TRBV7-9 and TRBJ2-7; D is possibly TRBD1 or TRBD2 (5 bases each). Germline V gene lookup returns CDR1 SEHNR and CDR2 FQNEAQ (reference sequence). V gave up 5 bases and J gave up 0 bases, with 14 bases separating them. This CDR3 is built from 15 residues. The chain's CDR3 is CASSRGPTDSYEQYF. CDR3 in DNA: TGTGCCAGCAGCCGGGGACCCACAGACTCCTACGAGCAGTACTTC.

The gene calls are TRBV6-2 or TRBV6-3 and TRBJ1-2; maybe TRBD1 (6 bases). V was cut by 7 bases and J by 5 bases, with 14 bases left in between. In germline, CDR1 is MNHEY, CDR2 SVGEGT. This CDR3 is built from 13 residues. CDR3 sequence reads: CASTPTGTYGYTF. CDR3 DNA sequence: TGTGCCAGCACCCCGACAGGAACTTATGGCTACACCTTC.

The chain carries TRBV4-1 and TRBJ2-7, with D possibly being TRBD2 (6 bases). Germline lookup yields CDR1 MGHRA and CDR2 YSYEKL. The V end lost 1 base, the J end lost 5 bases, and 15 bases lay between the germline ends. The CDR3 runs 15 residues. The CDR3 DNA reads as TGCGCCAGCAGCCAAGTAGGAGGGCCTATCCACGAGCAGTACTTC. This encodes CASSQVGGPIHEQYF.

V is TRBV28 and J is TRBJ2-2; 7 bases are a match to TRBD1. This CDR3 region has 14 residues. The ends lost 5 bases at V and 3 bases at J; junction bases unmatched: 3. The germline V gene encodes CDR1 MDHEN and CDR2 SYDVKM. As DNA, the CDR3 is TGTGCCAGCAGTGTTACAGGGGACACCGGGGAGCTGTTTTTT. Translation gives CASSVTGDTGELFF. The entire variable domain, with the rest obtained from reference TRBV28 and TRBJ2-2, is as follows: DVKVTQSSRYLVKRTGEKVFLECVQDMDHENMFWYRQDPGLGLRLIYFSYDVKMKEKGDIPEGYSVSREKKERFSLILESASTNQTSMYLCASSVTGDTGELFFGEGSRLTVL.

This rearrangement joins TRBV11-2 to TRBJ2-3; D not resolved. Germline V gene data show CDR1 as SGHAT and CDR2 as FQNNGV. There are 13 residues in the CDR3. V lost 5 bases and J lost 4, with 10 bases in between. CDR3 coding DNA: TGTGCCAGCAGCCCCAACCCCCCAGATACGCAGTATTTT. This codes for CASSPNPPDTQYF.

The V call is TRBV27, the J call TRBJ1-1, with TRBD1 matching 8 bases. V shed 4 bases and J 5 bases; nucleotides not matched to a gene: 9. The CDR3 contains 15 residues. Germline CDR1 MNHEY, CDR2 SMNVEV (reference sequence). CDR3 sequence: CASSYRQGRGTEAFF. CDR3 nucleotide sequence: TGTGCCAGCAGTTACAGACAGGGGAGGGGAACTGAAGCTTTCTTT.